These 32 T cell receptor beta chains originate from one sample sequenced in a study of shared clonotypes between healthy human individuals (TCRdb year 2020). Library construction relied on the immunoSEQ multiplex PCR assay. As stored in TCRdb, this immuneACCESS dataset retains in-frame rearrangements with V and J assigned. A fraction of the clones does not appear; measured against another copy, unresolved V genes explain less than half of the discrepancy, and the remainder lacks a known reason. In all, the sample holds roughly 2.2 million clones, and around 90% of those were seen once. About 0.36% of the sample comes from the top ten. The sequencing input was naive CD4+ T cells from PBMCs. This specimen's cell subset or site label, interpreted: CD45RA+ positively selected. These receptors originate from a man between 18 and 35 years old in good health. Some clones in this sample may be carry-over from other donors' samples.

The chain recombines TRBV5-1 with TRBJ2-7; maybe TRBD2 (5 bases). The germline V and J ends were trimmed by 1 base and 5 bases, with 13 bases remaining between them. Looked up from germline, CDR1 is SGHRS and CDR2 is YFSETQ. The CDR3 covers 14 residues. CDR3 amino acids: CASSLLYGGNEQYF. The CDR3 DNA is TGCGCCAGCAGCTTGCTTTACGGAGGAAACGAGCAGTACTTC.

The chain carries TRBV4-2 and TRBJ2-3; 9 bases are a match to TRBD1. V shed 0 bases, J shed 4 bases, and the junction held 17 bases outside the gene matches. In germline, CDR1 is LGHNA, CDR2 YNFKEQ. This CDR3 has 20 amino acids. The CDR3 DNA follows: TGTGCCAGCAGCCAAGATATCCCCTTCTTACGTACAGGGGGCGCAGATACGCAGTATTTT. Translation gives CASSQDIPFLRTGGADTQYF.

This chain connects TRBV2 to TRBJ1-5; D not certain. The CDR3 is made up of 12 amino acids. Trimming pared 5 bases from V and 3 bases from J, leaving 5 bases between. The germline V gene encodes CDR1 SNHLY and CDR2 FYNNEI. The CDR3 sequence: CASSTDNQPQHF. In nucleotides, the CDR3 is TGTGCCAGCAGTACAGACAATCAGCCCCAGCATTTT. The complete variable domain, with remaining parts taken from reference TRBV2 and TRBJ1-5, reads EPEVTQTPSHQVTQMGQEVILRCVPISNHLYFYWYRQILGQKVEFLVSFYNNEISEKSEIFDDQFSVERPDGSNFTLKIRSTKLEDSAMYFCASSTDNQPQHFGDGTRLSIL.

The V call is TRBV19, the J call TRBJ1-4; 9 positions agree with TRBD1. With V trimmed by 4 bases and J by 6 bases, 9 bases remained unmatched. The CDR3 contains 16 residues. The germline CDR1 and CDR2 sequences are LNHDA and SQIVND (reference sequence). The CDR3 protein is CASSSPGQGGDEKLFF. In DNA, the CDR3 is TGTGCCAGTAGTAGCCCGGGACAGGGTGGAGATGAAAAACTGTTTTTT.

V is TRBV7-9 and J is TRBJ1-4, with no clear D. Germline-derived CDR1 and CDR2 are SEHNR and FQNEAQ (reference sequence). The CDR3 has 15 residues. Trimming removed 5 bases at V and 4 bases at J, with 14 bases between. The DNA of the CDR3 is TGTGCCAGCAGCCCGATAAGGGAAAATAATGAAAAACTGTTTTTT. Its translation: CASSPIRENNEKLFF.

CDR3 DNA: TGTGCCAGCAGTTTATGGCGGGTTGGGGAACTGTTTTTT. This encodes CASSLWRVGELFF. The chain uses TRBV28 and TRBJ1-4; D gene ambiguous. Germline CDR1 MDHEN, CDR2 SYDVKM. This CDR3 has 13 residues. V lost 0 bases and J 12 bases, leaving 11 bases between the germline ends.

V is TRBV28 and J is TRBJ2-2, with TRBD2 identical over 11 bases. This CDR3 has 17 residues. Germline CDR1 is MDHEN and CDR2 is SYDVKM. The V gene end was trimmed by 8 bases and the J gene end by 7 bases; junction bases not matched to a gene: 15. CDR3 region: CASRETSGAQFSGELFF. The CDR3 DNA is TGTGCCAGCCGTGAGACTAGCGGGGCCCAGTTCAGCGGGGAGCTGTTTTTT.

The gene calls are TRBV29-1 and TRBJ2-2; either TRBD1 or TRBD2 may fit D (5 bases each). Germline V CDR1 and CDR2: SQVTM, ANQGSEA. This CDR3 has 14 residues. V was pared by 2 bases and J by 4 bases, with 11 bases between. CDR3 DNA: TGCAGCGTTGAATGGGGGATTGGCACCGGGGAGCTGTTTTTT. This sequence encodes CSVEWGIGTGELFF.

This clone was seen a handful of times. This chain connects TRBV18 to TRBJ2-3, with D perhaps matching TRBD1 (5 bases). The germline V and J ends were trimmed by 6 bases and 2 bases, with 12 bases remaining between them. CDR3 length: 14 amino acids. Germline CDR1 and CDR2: KGHSH and LQKENI. The DNA of the CDR3 is TGTGCCAGCTCTTCGAGACAGCCCACAGATACGCAGTATTTT. Translated, it gives CASSSRQPTDTQYF.

The chain has TRBV29-1 and TRBJ2-7; TRBD1 is a possible D gene (6 bases). The V gene's germline CDR1 is SQVTM and CDR2 ANQGSEA. The V end lost 2 bases, the J end lost 2 bases, and 10 bases lay between the germline ends. The CDR3 length is 13 residues. CDR3 in DNA: TGCAGCGTTGAAAGGGACAACCCCTACGAGCAGTACTTC. Translating gives CSVERDNPYEQYF.

The V and J genes are TRBV19 and TRBJ2-1; D is undetermined. V lost 1 base and J lost 4, with 8 bases in between. CDR3 size: 14 residues. Germline V lookup: CDR1 LNHDA, CDR2 SQIVND (reference sequence). CDR3 loop: CASSIAVGYNEQFF. CDR3 nucleotides: TGTGCCAGTAGTATAGCAGTGGGATACAATGAGCAGTTCTTC.

The V gene is TRBV5-4, the J gene TRBJ2-1; D is possibly TRBD1 or TRBD2 (6 bases each). The CDR3 is 16 amino acids. Germline CDR1 is SGHNT and CDR2 is YYREEE (reference sequence). V gave up 4 bases and J gave up 5 bases, with 19 bases separating them. CDR3 DNA: TGTGCCAGCAGCCCCGGAGGGCAGGGGAAGGACAATGAGCAGTTCTTC. This codes for CASSPGGQGKDNEQFF.

The chain couples TRBV19 to TRBJ2-4; the D is unclear. The CDR3 runs 15 residues. V gave up 4 bases and J gave up 0 bases, with 10 bases separating them. Germline values: CDR1 LNHDA, CDR2 SQIVND (reference sequence). The CDR3 DNA follows: TGTGCCAGTAGTACGACGGTCGTAGCCAAAAACATTCAGTACTTC. Protein sequence: CASSTTVVAKNIQYF.

The chain couples TRBV5-1 to TRBJ1-4; no definite D call. The length of the CDR3 is 15 residues. In germline, CDR1 is SGHRS, CDR2 YFSETQ. The V gene lost 0 bases and the J gene lost 8 bases, with 14 bases spanning the gap. The CDR3 spells CASSLGGRGSEKLFF. The CDR3 nucleotides are TGCGCCAGCAGCTTGGGTGGCAGAGGTTCGGAAAAACTGTTTTTT.

The chain couples TRBV27 to TRBJ2-2; D may be TRBD1 or TRBD2 (6 bases each). This CDR3 contains 13 residues. V was trimmed by 6 bases and J by 7 bases, leaving 12 bases between them. From germline, CDR1 is MNHEY and CDR2 SMNVEV (reference sequence). The CDR3 is CASRTGGGGELFF. DNA of the CDR3: TGTGCCAGCAGAACCGGGGGCGGCGGGGAGCTGTTTTTT.

The rearrangement links TRBV28 to TRBJ2-3, with unresolved D. V was trimmed by 6 bases and J by 0 bases, leaving 10 bases between them. In germline, CDR1 is MDHEN, CDR2 SYDVKM. The CDR3 covers 14 residues. The CDR3 sequence is CASRPPSSTDTQYF. CDR3 nucleotide sequence: TGTGCCAGCAGACCCCCGTCTAGCACAGATACGCAGTATTTT.

The chain is built from TRBV9 and TRBJ2-1, with a possible D match to TRBD1 (5 bases). The germline V and J ends were trimmed by 2 bases and 4 bases, with 10 bases remaining between them. Germline V gives CDR1 SGDLS, CDR2 YYNGEE. This CDR3 contains 14 residues. CDR3 DNA: TGTGCCAGCAGCGTGCAGGGATTGTACAATGAGCAGTTCTTC. It is translated as CASSVQGLYNEQFF. Together with reference TRBV9 and TRBJ2-1, the CDR3 gives the full variable domain: DSGVTQTPKHLITATGQRVTLRCSPRSGDLSVYWYQQSLDQGLQFLIQYYNGEERAKGNILERFSAQQFPDLHSELNLSSLELGDSALYFCASSVQGLYNEQFFGPGTRLTVL.

The V gene is TRBV4-2, the J gene TRBJ1-6; no reliable D call. CDR3 length equals 16 residues. Trimming stripped 0 bases from V and 7 bases from J, with 13 bases between. The germline V gene has CDR1 LGHNA and CDR2 YNFKEQ. CDR3 in amino acids: CASSQDSGRQNSPLHF. The CDR3 nucleotides read TGTGCCAGCAGCCAAGACTCCGGACGGCAAAATTCACCCCTCCACTTT.

As concerns this clone: Other DNA sequences in this sample translate to the same CDR3. This chain uses TRBV7-2 with TRBJ1-2; D gene uncertain. Looked up from germline, CDR1 is SGHTA and CDR2 is FQGNSA. CDR3 length: 13 amino acids. V lost 0 bases and J 2 bases, leaving 4 bases between the germline ends. The CDR3 region is CASSLAGNYGYTF. The CDR3 nucleotides read TGTGCCAGCAGCTTAGCGGGGAACTATGGCTACACCTTC.

This clone was seen only once. The chain employs TRBV9 and TRBJ2-2, with D tentatively TRBD1 or TRBD2 (5 bases each). The germline V and J ends were trimmed by 4 bases and 2 bases, with 15 bases remaining between them. The germline V gene has CDR1 SGDLS and CDR2 YYNGEE. This CDR3 contains 16 residues. The CDR3 nucleotides are TGTGCCAGCAGCCCCCGCGGGCAGGGTAACACCGGGGAGCTGTTTTTT. Translation gives CASSPRGQGNTGELFF.

The chain links TRBV27 to TRBJ1-1, with D tentatively TRBD1 (5 bases). This CDR3 comprises 17 residues. Looked up from germline, CDR1 is MNHEY and CDR2 is SMNVEV (reference sequence). The germline V and J ends were trimmed by 2 bases and 2 bases, with 18 bases remaining between them. CDR3 coding DNA: TGTGCCAGCAGTTTACTCTCCTTGGGGGGATACAACACTGAAGCTTTCTTT. Its protein is CASSLLSLGGYNTEAFF.

The rearrangement uses TRBV5-1 and TRBJ1-4; D is possibly TRBD1 (5 bases). This CDR3 has 14 amino acids. Trimming left V 4 bases short and J 8 bases short, with 15 bases between. Germline V gives CDR1 SGHRS, CDR2 YFSETQ. This CDR3 reads CASSPTDISEKLFF. CDR3 nucleotide sequence: TGCGCCAGCAGCCCCACGGACATATCCGAAAAACTGTTTTTT.

This chain links TRBV28 with TRBJ2-3, with D perhaps TRBD2 (5 bases). The CDR3 is 14 amino acids. Deletions cut 6 bases from V and 1 base from J, with 11 bases between. Germline lookup yields CDR1 MDHEN and CDR2 SYDVKM. The CDR3 DNA follows: TGTGCCAGCAGCGACTCGAGGGGCACAGATACGCAGTATTTT. Encoded protein: CASSDSRGTDTQYF. The variable domain in full, with the rest retrieved from reference TRBV28 and TRBJ2-3, is DVKVTQSSRYLVKRTGEKVFLECVQDMDHENMFWYRQDPGLGLRLIYFSYDVKMKEKGDIPEGYSVSREKKERFSLILESASTNQTSMYLCASSDSRGTDTQYFGPGTRLTVL.

The J gene is TRBJ1-2, the V gene TRBV4-3; possibly TRBD1 for D (5 bases). The germline V gene has CDR1 LGHNA and CDR2 YSLEER. The CDR3 runs to 15 residues. V dropped 0 bases and J dropped 3 bases, with 11 bases sitting between them. The CDR3 sequence: CASSQDPDSYYGYTF. CDR3 nucleotide sequence: TGCGCCAGCAGCCAAGACCCCGACAGCTACTATGGCTACACCTTC.

The genes are TRBV28 and TRBJ2-7, with 12 bases identical to TRBD2. The V segment lost 6 bases and the J segment 6 bases; nucleotides outside the gene matches: 9. The germline gives CDR1 MDHEN, CDR2 SYDVKM. This CDR3 spans 15 amino acids. The CDR3 nucleotides are TGTGCCAGCAGCCCCCTAGCGGGAGGGCTGGTCGAGCAGTACTTC. Translation: CASSPLAGGLVEQYF.

This chain links TRBV9 with TRBJ2-5; TRBD2 matches at 13 bases. CDR3 length equals 17 residues. Germline V lookup: CDR1 SGDLS, CDR2 YYNGEE. V dropped 4 bases and J dropped 0; count of bases not matched to a gene: 6. CDR3 amino acids: CASSLGLAGAHQETQYF. CDR3 bases: TGTGCCAGCAGCCTAGGACTAGCGGGAGCACACCAAGAGACCCAGTACTTC. The whole variable domain, remainder taken from reference TRBV9 and TRBJ2-5, is DSGVTQTPKHLITATGQRVTLRCSPRSGDLSVYWYQQSLDQGLQFLIQYYNGEERAKGNILERFSAQQFPDLHSELNLSSLELGDSALYFCASSLGLAGAHQETQYFGPGTRLLVL.

The genes are TRBV10-3 and TRBJ2-1; TRBD2 matches at 7 bases. After removal of 7 bases from V and 0 bases from J, the junction contained 9 bases not matched to a gene. Looked up from germline, CDR1 is ENHRY and CDR2 is SYGVKD. CDR3 length: 16 amino acids. The DNA of the CDR3 is TGTGCCATCAATAGAGGCGGGAGCCCCTCCTACAATGAGCAGTTCTTC. Translated, it gives CAINRGGSPSYNEQFF.

The J gene is TRBJ2-5, the V gene TRBV30; D call uncertain. The DNA matches TRBJ2-7 better at its end, which makes the J call doubtful. The CDR3 sequence is 16 residues long. Germline CDR1 reads GTSNPN; CDR2 reads SVGIG (reference sequence). The DNA of the CDR3 is TGTGCCTGGAGTGTTTTGATCACGGCCACCTCCTACGAGCAGTACTTC. Amino acids: CAWSVLITATSYEQYF.

The genes are TRBV6-6 and TRBJ1-4; the D gene is possibly TRBD1 (5 bases). V was clipped by 7 bases and J by 7 bases, with 13 bases between them. The CDR3 has 13 residues. Germline V gives CDR1 MNHNY, CDR2 SVGAGI (reference sequence). DNA of the CDR3: TGTGCCAGCACGGAACAGAGGGGTGAAAAACTGTTTTTT. Protein product: CASTEQRGEKLFF.

As regards this clone: Different DNA sequences within this sample yield the same CDR3. The chain combines TRBV27 with TRBJ2-5, with 10 bases matching TRBD2. The CDR3 is 13 residues long. CDR1 and CDR2 from the germline V gene are MNHEY and SMNVEV (reference sequence). The ends lost 6 bases at V and 2 bases at J; junction bases unmatched: 0. The DNA of the CDR3 is TGTGCCAGCAGACTAGCGGGACAAGAGACCCAGTACTTC. It translates to CASRLAGQETQYF.

CDR3 sequence: CASSRRTGDRNTGELFF. CDR3 DNA: TGTGCCAGCAGTCGAAGGACGGGGGATAGGAACACCGGGGAGCTGTTTTTT. The V and J genes are TRBV12-1 and TRBJ2-2; the D call TRBD2 from the table was never checked on the DNA. TRBV12-1 corresponds to a pseudogene. The length of the CDR3 is 17 residues.

The chain has TRBV5-5 and TRBJ2-5, with D perhaps TRBD2 (6 bases). This CDR3 comprises 15 residues. Germline V gives CDR1 SGHKS, CDR2 YYEKEE (reference sequence). V was pared by 0 bases and J by 5 bases, with 14 bases between. This chain's CDR3 is CASSLVGIGGETQYF. The CDR3 nucleotides are TGTGCCAGCAGCTTGGTTGGGATCGGAGGGGAGACCCAGTACTTC. The variable domain in full, completed from reference TRBV5-5 and TRBJ2-5, reads DAGVTQSPTHLIKTRGQQVTLRCSPISGHKSVSWYQQVLGQGPQFIFQYYEKEERGRGNFPDRFSARQFPNYSSELNVNALLLGDSALYLCASSLVGIGGETQYFGPGTRLLVL.